The T cell receptor beta chain under discussion was sequenced for a study of T cells in tumors after PD-1 blockade. The overall study: Patients received pembrolizumab 200 mg every 3 weeks or cemiplimab 350 mg every 2 weeks. During anti-PD-1 treatment, some patients continued daily vismodegib 150 mg.

Study outcomes and limitations: Some novel exhausted tumor clones appeared in pre-treatment blood, suggesting peripheral recruitment.

Comments on this clone: Its antigen remains unknown.

The data were produced by immunoSEQ multiplex PCR, yet TCRdb's version contains in-frame clones alone and is incomplete. The profile covers over 12,000 clones, with approximately 80% appearing a single time and about 23% taken by the ten largest. Template: tumor biopsy or peripheral blood genomic DNA, about 600-6,004 ng per sample. The germline gives CDR1 SGHTA, CDR2 FQGNSA. V lost 8 bases to trimming and J lost 9 bases; unmatched junction nucleotides: 10. CDR3 length: 14 residues. The chain has TRBV7-2 and TRBJ2-1; the match to TRBD2 covers 10 bases. This material consisted of PBMCs, taken after anti-PD-1 treatment. This TCR was sampled from a human donor with basal cell carcinoma. Written as DNA, the CDR3 is TGTGCCAGCGGAAGCGGGGGGGCCTTTAGTGAGCAGTTCTTC. Its translation: CASGSGGAFSEQFF.